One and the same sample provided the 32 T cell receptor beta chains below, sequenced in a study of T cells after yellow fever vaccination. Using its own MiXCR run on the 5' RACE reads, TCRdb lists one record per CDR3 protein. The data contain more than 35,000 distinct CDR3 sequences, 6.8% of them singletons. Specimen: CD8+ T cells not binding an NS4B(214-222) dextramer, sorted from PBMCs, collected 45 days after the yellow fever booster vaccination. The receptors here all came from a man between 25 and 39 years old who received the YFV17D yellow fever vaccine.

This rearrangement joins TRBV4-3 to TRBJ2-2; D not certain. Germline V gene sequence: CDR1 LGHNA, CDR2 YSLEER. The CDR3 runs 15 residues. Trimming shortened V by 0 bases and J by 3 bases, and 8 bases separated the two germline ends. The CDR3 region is CASSQESGHTGELFF. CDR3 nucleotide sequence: TGCGCCAGCAGCCAAGAATCGGGCCACACCGGGGAGCTGTTTTTT.

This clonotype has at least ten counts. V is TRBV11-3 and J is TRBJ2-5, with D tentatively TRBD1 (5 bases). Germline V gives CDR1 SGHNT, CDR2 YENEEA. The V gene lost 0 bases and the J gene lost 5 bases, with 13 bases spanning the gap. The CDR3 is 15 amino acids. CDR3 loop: CASSLDRGHTETQYF. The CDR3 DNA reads TGTGCCAGCAGCTTAGATCGCGGACATACGGAGACCCAGTACTTC.

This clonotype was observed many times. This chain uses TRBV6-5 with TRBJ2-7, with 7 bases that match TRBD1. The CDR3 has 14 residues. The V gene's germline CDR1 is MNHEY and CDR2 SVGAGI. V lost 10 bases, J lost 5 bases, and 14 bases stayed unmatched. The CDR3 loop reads CATTGVASWDEQYF. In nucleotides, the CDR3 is TGTGCCACTACAGGGGTAGCGAGCTGGGACGAGCAGTACTTC.

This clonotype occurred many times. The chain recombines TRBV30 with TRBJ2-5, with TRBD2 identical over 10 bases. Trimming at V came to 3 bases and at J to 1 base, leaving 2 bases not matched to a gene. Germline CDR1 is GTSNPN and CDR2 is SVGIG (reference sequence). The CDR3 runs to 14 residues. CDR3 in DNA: TGTGCCTGGAGCCGACTAGCGGGCCAAGAGACCCAGTACTTC. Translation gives CAWSRLAGQETQYF.

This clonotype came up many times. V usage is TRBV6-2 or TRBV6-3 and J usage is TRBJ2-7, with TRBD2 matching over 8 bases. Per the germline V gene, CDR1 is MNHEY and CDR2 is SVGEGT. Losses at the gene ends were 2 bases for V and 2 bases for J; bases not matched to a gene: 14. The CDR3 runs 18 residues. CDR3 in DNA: TGTGCCAGCAGTTACCCACCCGCCACCGGGGGGGACCCCTACGAGCAGTACTTC. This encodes CASSYPPATGGDPYEQYF.

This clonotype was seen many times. Here the CDR3 reads CASSHSQGRGRGNEQFF. In DNA, the CDR3 is TGTGCCAGCAGCCATTCTCAAGGACGAGGGCGGGGCAATGAGCAGTTCTTC. The V call is TRBV9, the J call TRBJ2-1, with TRBD2 as a possible D gene (6 bases). Germline CDR1 is SGDLS and CDR2 is YYNGEE. CDR3 size: 17 residues. Trimming removed 4 bases at V and 6 bases at J, with 23 bases between.

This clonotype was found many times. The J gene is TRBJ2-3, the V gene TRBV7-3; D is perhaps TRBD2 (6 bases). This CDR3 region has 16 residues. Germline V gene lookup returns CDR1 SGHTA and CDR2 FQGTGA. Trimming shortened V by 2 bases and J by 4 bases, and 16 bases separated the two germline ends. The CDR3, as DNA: TGTGCCAGCAGCTTAGGAACGGGAGAGTGGGCAGATACGCAGTATTTT. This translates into CASSLGTGEWADTQYF.

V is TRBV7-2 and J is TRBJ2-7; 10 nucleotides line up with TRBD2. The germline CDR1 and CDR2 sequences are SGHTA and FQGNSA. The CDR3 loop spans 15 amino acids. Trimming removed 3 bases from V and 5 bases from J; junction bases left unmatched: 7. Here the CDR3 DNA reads TGTGCCAGCAGCTTGACAGCGGGAGGGCCAAACGAGCAGTACTTC. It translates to CASSLTAGGPNEQYF. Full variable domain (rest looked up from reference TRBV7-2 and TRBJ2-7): GAGVSQSPSNKVTEKGKDVELRCDPISGHTALYWYRQSLGQGLEFLIYFQGNSAPDKSGLPSDRFSAERTGGSVSTLTIQRTQQEDSAVYLCASSLTAGGPNEQYFGPGTRLTVT.

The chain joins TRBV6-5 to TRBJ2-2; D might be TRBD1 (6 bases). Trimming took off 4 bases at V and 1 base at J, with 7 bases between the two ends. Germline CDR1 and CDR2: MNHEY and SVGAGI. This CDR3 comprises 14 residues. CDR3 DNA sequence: TGTGCCAGCAGTTTCAGGGGGAACACCGGGGAGCTGTTTTTT. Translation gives CASSFRGNTGELFF.

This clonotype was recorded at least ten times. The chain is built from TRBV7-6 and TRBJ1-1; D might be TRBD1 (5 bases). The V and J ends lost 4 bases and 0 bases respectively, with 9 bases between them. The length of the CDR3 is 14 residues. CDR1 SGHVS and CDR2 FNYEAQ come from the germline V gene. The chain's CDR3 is CASSSGLMNTEAFF. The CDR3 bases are TGTGCCAGCAGCTCGGGACTTATGAACACTGAAGCTTTCTTT.

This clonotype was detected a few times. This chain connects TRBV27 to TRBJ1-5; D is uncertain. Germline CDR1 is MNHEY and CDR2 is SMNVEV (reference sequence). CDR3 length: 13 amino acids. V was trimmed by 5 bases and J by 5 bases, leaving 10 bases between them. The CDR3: CASSPYGDQPQHF. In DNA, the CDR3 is TGTGCCAGCAGTCCCTATGGGGATCAGCCCCAGCATTTT.

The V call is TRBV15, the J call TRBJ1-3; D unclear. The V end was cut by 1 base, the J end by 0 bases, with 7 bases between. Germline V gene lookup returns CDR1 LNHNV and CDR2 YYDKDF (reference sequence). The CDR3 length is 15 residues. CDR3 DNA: TGTGCCACCAGCAGAGCGATGTCCTCTGGAAACACCATATATTTT. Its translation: CATSRAMSSGNTIYF.

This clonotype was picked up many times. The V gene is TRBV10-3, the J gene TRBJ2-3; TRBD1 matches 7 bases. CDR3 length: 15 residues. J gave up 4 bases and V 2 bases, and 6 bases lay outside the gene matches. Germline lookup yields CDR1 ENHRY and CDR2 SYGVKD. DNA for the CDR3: TGTGCCATCAGTGAGGGGGACAGTGGCCCAGATACGCAGTATTTT. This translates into CAISEGDSGPDTQYF.

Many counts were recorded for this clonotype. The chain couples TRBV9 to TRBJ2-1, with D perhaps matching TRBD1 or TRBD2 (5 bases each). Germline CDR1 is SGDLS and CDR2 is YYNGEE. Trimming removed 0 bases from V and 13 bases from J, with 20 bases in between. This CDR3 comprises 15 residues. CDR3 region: CASSVAATGTLDQFF. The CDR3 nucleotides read TGTGCCAGCAGCGTAGCAGCCACCGGGACCTTAGATCAGTTCTTC.

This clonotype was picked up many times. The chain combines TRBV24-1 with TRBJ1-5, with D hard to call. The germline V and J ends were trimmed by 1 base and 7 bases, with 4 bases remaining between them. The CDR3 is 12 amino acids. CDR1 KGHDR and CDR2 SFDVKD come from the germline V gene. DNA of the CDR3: TGTGCCACCAGTGATTTAAGGCAGCCCCAGCATTTT. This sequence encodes CATSDLRQPQHF.

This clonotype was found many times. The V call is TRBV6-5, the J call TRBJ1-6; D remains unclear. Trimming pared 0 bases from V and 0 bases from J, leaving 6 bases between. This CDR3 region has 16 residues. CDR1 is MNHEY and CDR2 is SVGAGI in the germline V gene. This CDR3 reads CASSYSGSSYNSPLHF. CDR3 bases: TGTGCCAGCAGTTACTCGGGAAGCTCCTATAATTCACCCCTCCACTTT.

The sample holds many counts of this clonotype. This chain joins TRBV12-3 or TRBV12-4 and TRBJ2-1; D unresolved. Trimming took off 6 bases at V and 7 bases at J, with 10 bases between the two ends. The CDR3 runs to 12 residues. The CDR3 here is CASSPARNEQFF. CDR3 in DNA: TGTGCCAGCAGCCCGGCACGTAATGAGCAGTTCTTC.

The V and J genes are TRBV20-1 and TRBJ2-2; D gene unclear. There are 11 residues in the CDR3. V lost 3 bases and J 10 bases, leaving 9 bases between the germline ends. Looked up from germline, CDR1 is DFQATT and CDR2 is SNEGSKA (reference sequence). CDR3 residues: CSASGDMELFF. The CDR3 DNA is TGCAGTGCTAGTGGAGATATGGAGCTGTTTTTT.

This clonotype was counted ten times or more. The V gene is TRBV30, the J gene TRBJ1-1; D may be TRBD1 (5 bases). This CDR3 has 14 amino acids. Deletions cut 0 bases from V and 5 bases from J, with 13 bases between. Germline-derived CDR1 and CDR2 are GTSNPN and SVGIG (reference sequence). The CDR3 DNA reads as TGTGCCTGGAGTGTTGGTGTTGGGGCGACTGAAGCTTTCTTT. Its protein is CAWSVGVGATEAFF.

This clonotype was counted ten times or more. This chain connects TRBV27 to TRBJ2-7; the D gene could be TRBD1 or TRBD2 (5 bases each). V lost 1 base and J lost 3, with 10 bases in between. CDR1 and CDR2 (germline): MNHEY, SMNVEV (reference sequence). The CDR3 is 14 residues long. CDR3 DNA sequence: TGTGCCAGCAGTTTATTTCGGGGCCACTACGAGCAGTACTTC. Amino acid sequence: CASSLFRGHYEQYF.

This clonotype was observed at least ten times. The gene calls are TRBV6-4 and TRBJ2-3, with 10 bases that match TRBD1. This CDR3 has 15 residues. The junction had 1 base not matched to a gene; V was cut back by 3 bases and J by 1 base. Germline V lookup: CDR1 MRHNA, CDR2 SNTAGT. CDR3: CASSEGQGGTDTQYF. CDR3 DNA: TGTGCCAGCAGTGAAGGACAGGGGGGCACAGATACGCAGTATTTT.

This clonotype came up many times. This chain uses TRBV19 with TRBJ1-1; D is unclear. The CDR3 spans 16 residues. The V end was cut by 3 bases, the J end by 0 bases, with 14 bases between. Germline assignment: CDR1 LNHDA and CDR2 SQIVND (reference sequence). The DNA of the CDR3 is TGTGCCAGTAGTATTTACAACAGTCCGATGAACACTGAAGCTTTCTTT. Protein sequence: CASSIYNSPMNTEAFF.

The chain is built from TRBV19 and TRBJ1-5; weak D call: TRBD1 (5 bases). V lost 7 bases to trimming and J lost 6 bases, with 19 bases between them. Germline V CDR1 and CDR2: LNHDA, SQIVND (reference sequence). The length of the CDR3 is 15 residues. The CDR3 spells CASTPGVTWGQPQHF. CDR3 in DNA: TGTGCCAGTACCCCGGGGGTAACTTGGGGTCAGCCCCAGCATTTT.

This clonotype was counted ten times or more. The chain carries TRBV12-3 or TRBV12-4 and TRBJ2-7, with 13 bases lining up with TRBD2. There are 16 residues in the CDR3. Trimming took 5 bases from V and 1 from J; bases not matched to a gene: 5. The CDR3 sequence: CASSPRLAGGSYEQYF. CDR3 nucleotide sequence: TGTGCCAGCAGTCCCAGACTAGCGGGAGGTTCCTACGAGCAGTACTTC.

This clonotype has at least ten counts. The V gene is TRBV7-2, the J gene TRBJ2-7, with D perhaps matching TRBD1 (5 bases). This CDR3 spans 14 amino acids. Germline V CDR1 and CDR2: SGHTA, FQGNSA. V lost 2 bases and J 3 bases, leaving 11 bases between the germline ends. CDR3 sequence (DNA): TGTGCCAGCAGCTTACCAGGGTCCAGCTACGAGCAGTACTTC. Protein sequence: CASSLPGSSYEQYF.

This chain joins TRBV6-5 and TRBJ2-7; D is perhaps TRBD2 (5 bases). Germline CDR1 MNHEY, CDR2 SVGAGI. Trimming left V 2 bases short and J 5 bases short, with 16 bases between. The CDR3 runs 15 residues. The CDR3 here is CASSYLAGGKNEQYF. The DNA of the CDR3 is TGTGCCAGCAGTTACCTCGCGGGTGGGAAAAACGAGCAGTACTTC.

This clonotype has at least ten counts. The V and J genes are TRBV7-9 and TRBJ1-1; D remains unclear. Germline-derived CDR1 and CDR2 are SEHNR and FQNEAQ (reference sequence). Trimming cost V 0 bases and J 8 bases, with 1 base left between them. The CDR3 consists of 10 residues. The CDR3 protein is CASSLAEAFF. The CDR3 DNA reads TGTGCCAGCAGCTTAGCAGAAGCTTTCTTT.

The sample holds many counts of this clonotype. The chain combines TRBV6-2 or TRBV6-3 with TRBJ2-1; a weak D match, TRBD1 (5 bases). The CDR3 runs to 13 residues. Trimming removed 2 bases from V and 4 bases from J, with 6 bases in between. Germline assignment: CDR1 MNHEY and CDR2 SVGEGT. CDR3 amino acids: CASSYGQYNEQFF. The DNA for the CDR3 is TGTGCCAGCAGTTACGGACAATACAATGAGCAGTTCTTC.

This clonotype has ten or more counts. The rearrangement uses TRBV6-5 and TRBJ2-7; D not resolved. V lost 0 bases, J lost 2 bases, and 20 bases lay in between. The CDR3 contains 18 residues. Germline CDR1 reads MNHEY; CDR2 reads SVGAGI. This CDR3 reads CASSYSCHRHHFTYEQYF. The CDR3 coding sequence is TGTGCCAGCAGTTACTCTTGCCACCGCCACCACTTTACCTACGAGCAGTACTTC.

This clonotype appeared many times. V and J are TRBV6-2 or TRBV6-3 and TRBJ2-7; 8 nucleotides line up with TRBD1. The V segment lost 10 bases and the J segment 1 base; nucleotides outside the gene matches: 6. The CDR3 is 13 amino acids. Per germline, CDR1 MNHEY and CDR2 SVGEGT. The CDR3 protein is CATYGQGSYEQYF. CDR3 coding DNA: TGTGCCACCTACGGACAGGGATCCTACGAGCAGTACTTC.

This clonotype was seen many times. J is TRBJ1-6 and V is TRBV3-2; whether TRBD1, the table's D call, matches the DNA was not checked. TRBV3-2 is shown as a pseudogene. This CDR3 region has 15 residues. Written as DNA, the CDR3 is TGTGCCAGCAGCCAATACAGGGGAGATGGTTCACCCCTCCACTTT. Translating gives CASSQYRGDGSPLHF.

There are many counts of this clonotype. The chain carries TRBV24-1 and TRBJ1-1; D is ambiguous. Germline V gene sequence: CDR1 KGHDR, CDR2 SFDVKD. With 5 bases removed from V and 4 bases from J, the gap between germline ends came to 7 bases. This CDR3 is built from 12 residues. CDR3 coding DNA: TGTGCCACCAGTGCCAGCGGCACTGAAGCTTTCTTT. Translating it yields CATSASGTEAFF.